The present TCR beta chain was sequenced within a study of T cells in Graves' hyperthyroidism and ophthalmopathy. Template material for amplifying TCR beta CDR3 regions consisted of RNA transcripts. A first-round RT-PCR of the TCR CDR3 used the HTBI primer set. MiXCR, applied by TCRdb to the multiplex PCR reads, yields one record per CDR3 protein. The sample shows a few hundred thousand distinct CDR3 sequences, roughly an eighth of them seen only once. Absent ophthalmopathy progression within 18 months defined stable Graves' hyperthyroidism. Pregnant or lactating patients were excluded, as were those with uncontrolled infection or other autoimmune disease. CDR3 length equals 16 residues. The germline gives CDR1 LNHNV, CDR2 YYDKDF (reference sequence). Trimming removed 0 bases from V and 0 bases from J, with 12 bases in between. A few counts support this clonotype. Its specificity is unknown. Findings and limits, study-wide: Among clonotypes expanded in thyroid above 0.001, most were also found in blood.

This clonotype was obtained from a woman aged 18-30 years with Graves' hyperthyroidism. Input material: blood. The chain couples TRBV15 to TRBJ2-7; weak D call: TRBD2 (5 bases). CDR3: CATSRDYGAASYEQYF. Written as DNA, the CDR3 is TGTGCCACCAGCAGAGATTACGGAGCGGCCTCCTACGAGCAGTACTTC.